The rows below give T cell receptor beta chains drawn from one sample of a study of T cell repertoires in cytomegalovirus infection. TCRdb re-called the reads through MiXCR, storing one row per CDR3 protein. The data show approximately 310,000 distinct CDR3 sequences, around 25% seen once. Their antigens remain unidentified. This sample comprised cultured PBMCs, obtained from culture after CMV antigen stimulation. All receptors come from a human donor in good health (CMV status not recorded). Some clones in this sample may be carry-over from other donors' samples. The CDR3 runs from the conserved cysteine through the conserved F or W. D genes are given only for firm matches. Size values are once, few and many counts, or a class for expanded clones, and some rows have none.

CDR3nt	CDR3aa	d_gene	abundance	j_gene	v_gene
TGTGCCAGCAAGCGGCTAGTAGCGGGAGATAATGAGCAGTTCTTC	CASKRLVAGDNEQFF	TRBD2	few	TRBJ2-1	TRBV6-2/TRBV6-3
TGTGCCAGCAATAAACAGGGGCGGGCATTCGACGAGCAGTACTTC	CASNKQGRAFDEQYF	TRBD1	few	TRBJ2-7	TRBV6-5
TGCGCCAGCAGCTTTTATAGCGGGAGTCCCTACAATGAGCAGTTCTTC	CASSFYSGSPYNEQFF	TRBD2	.	TRBJ2-1	TRBV5-1
TGTGCCAGCAGTGAAGCAGGGCAGGGCGTAGGGGAGCTGTTTTTT	CASSEAGQGVGELFF	.	.	TRBJ2-2	TRBV2
TGCGCCAGCAGCCAAACGTTAAATCAGCCCCAGCATTTT	CASSQTLNQPQHF	.	few	TRBJ1-5	TRBV4-3
TGTGCCAGCAGCCGGGACTACCAGAACACCGGGGAGCTGTTTTTT	CASSRDYQNTGELFF	TRBD2	few	TRBJ2-2	TRBV11-1
TGTGCCAGCAGCACCCAGACAGGGAAGAACACTGAAGCTTTCTTT	CASSTQTGKNTEAFF	TRBD1	.	TRBJ1-1	TRBV5-4
TGTGCCAGCGCAACGGGAAACACCATATATTTT	CASATGNTIYF	.	.	TRBJ1-3	TRBV2
TGTGCCAGCACCCCTTTCCTACGCACTGAAGCTTTCTTT	CASTPFLRTEAFF	.	.	TRBJ1-1	TRBV12-3/TRBV12-4
TGTGCCAGTAGTATATACGAGTTGGGACGTCGATGGCCCCAGCATTTT	CASSIYELGRRWPQHF	.	many	TRBJ1-5	TRBV19
TGTGCCAGCCGACCGGACAGTTCGCATGGCTACACCTTC	CASRPDSSHGYTF	.	.	TRBJ1-2	TRBV18
TGCGCCAGCAGCCAAGCACCCGGCCAGGACTACGAGCAGTACTTC	CASSQAPGQDYEQYF	.	few	TRBJ2-7	TRBV4-3
TGTGCCAGCAAGCAAGGGACTAGCGGGAGTCAGACCCAGTACTTC	CASKQGTSGSQTQYF	TRBD2	many	TRBJ2-5	TRBV2
TGCGCCAGCAGCCAATGGGACGGGGAAGGGGCAGATACGCAGTATTTT	CASSQWDGEGADTQYF	.	many	TRBJ2-3	TRBV4-1
TGCAGTGCTCGGGAGTATACGCAGTATTTT	CSAREYTQYF	.	.	TRBJ2-3	TRBV20-1
TGTGCCAGTAGTATAAGGGGCCCCTGGAATGAGCAGTTCTTC	CASSIRGPWNEQFF	.	.	TRBJ2-1	TRBV19
TGTGCCAGCAGCCCAATGGCGGGAGGCCCATCCTACGAGCAGTACTTC	CASSPMAGGPSYEQYF	TRBD2	many	TRBJ2-7	TRBV7-8
TGTGCCAGCAGCTACCGGGACTCACGGGGCACTGAAGCTTTCTTT	CASSYRDSRGTEAFF	.	.	TRBJ1-1	TRBV5-6
TGTGCCACCTCCAAGGGGGGCTTTAGCTCCTACAATGAGCAGTTCTTC	CATSKGGFSSYNEQFF	.	.	TRBJ2-1	TRBV24-1
TGTGCCAGCCGGAACGGGTACGTCCTAAACAATGAGCAGTTCTTC	CASRNGYVLNNEQFF	.	once	TRBJ2-1	TRBV27
TGCAGTGCTCGCTACAGGGACAAGAACTATGGCTACACCTTC	CSARYRDKNYGYTF	.	.	TRBJ1-2	TRBV20-1
TGTGCCAGCAGCTTCGCTAGTCCAGAGACCCAGTACTTC	CASSFASPETQYF	.	.	TRBJ2-5	TRBV5-5
TGCGCCAGCAGCCAAGGACTAGCGGGAAACGCGTGGGAGACCCAGTACTTC	CASSQGLAGNAWETQYF	TRBD2	few	TRBJ2-5	TRBV4-1
TGCAGTGCTAGAGTTATCGACACCTCCTATAATTCACCCCTCCACTTT	CSARVIDTSYNSPLHF	.	.	TRBJ1-6	TRBV20-1
TGTGCCAGCACTAGCTCCTACGAGCAGTACTTC	CASTSSYEQYF	.	few	TRBJ2-7	TRBV6-5
TGTGCCAGCAGCGCACGGGGAACAGGTGGAGCTTTCTTT	CASSARGTGGAFF	.	many	TRBJ1-1	TRBV7-9
TGTGCCAGCAGCGCAAGTGGGGGTTACGAGCAGTACTTC	CASSASGGYEQYF	.	.	TRBJ2-7	TRBV9
TGTGCCAGCAGCTTAGAGGGATCACGGACTGAAGCTTTCTTT	CASSLEGSRTEAFF	.	few	TRBJ1-1	TRBV7-8
TGCAGTGCTAGAGTAAAAGGACAGGGGACCGGGGAGCTGTTTTTT	CSARVKGQGTGELFF	TRBD1	.	TRBJ2-2	TRBV20-1
TGTGCCAGCAGATTAAGCGGGAGGTTAATTGAGCAGTTCTTC	CASRLSGRLIEQFF	TRBD2	few	TRBJ2-1	TRBV6-2/TRBV6-3
TGTGCCAGTAGTGGTCTGACTAGCGGGACTGGGCTTGAGCAGTTCTTC	CASSGLTSGTGLEQFF	TRBD2	few	TRBJ2-1	TRBV19
TGTGCCAGCAGCTTAATTTCAGGGGGATACAATGAGCAGTTCTTC	CASSLISGGYNEQFF	TRBD1	many	TRBJ2-1	TRBV7-2
TGTGCCAGCAGTTACCCCCCTCCGGGGGCGACTAGCGGGAGCGAAAATGAGCAGTTCTTC	CASSYPPPGATSGSENEQFF	TRBD2	.	TRBJ2-1	TRBV6-2/TRBV6-3
TGTGCCAGCAGTTACAGATTGGGGGGCTACACCTTC	CASSYRLGGYTF	.	.	TRBJ1-2	TRBV6-6
TGTGCCAGCAGCTTGGGTATGACCCTGGCGGCCAAAAACATTCAGTACTTC	CASSLGMTLAAKNIQYF	.	.	TRBJ2-4	TRBV11-2
TGCGCCAGCAGCCTACTAGGGAGGGGAGATACGCAGTATTTT	CASSLLGRGDTQYF	TRBD2	few	TRBJ2-3	TRBV10-2
TGTGCCAGCAGTTTGGGACAGGAGTCTGGCATTCAGTACTTC	CASSLGQESGIQYF	TRBD1	many	TRBJ2-4	TRBV12-3/TRBV12-4
TGTGCCAGTAGTATAAGATCTTCTAACTATGGCTACACCTTC	CASSIRSSNYGYTF	.	.	TRBJ1-2	TRBV19
TGTGCCATCCCGACGACTAGCGGGAGAACCGGGGAGCTGTTTTTT	CAIPTTSGRTGELFF	TRBD2	.	TRBJ2-2	TRBV7-2
TGTGCCAGCAAACAGGACCTAAGCGCTGAAGCTTTCTTT	CASKQDLSAEAFF	.	many	TRBJ1-1	TRBV6-2/TRBV6-3
TGCGCCAGCAGCCGACAGCTTACAGGGGGCCTACAAGAGACCCAGTACTTC	CASSRQLTGGLQETQYF	TRBD1	many	TRBJ2-5	TRBV4-1
TGTGCCAGCAGCGCCAAGACAGGAAACACCATATATTTT	CASSAKTGNTIYF	.	.	TRBJ1-3	TRBV9